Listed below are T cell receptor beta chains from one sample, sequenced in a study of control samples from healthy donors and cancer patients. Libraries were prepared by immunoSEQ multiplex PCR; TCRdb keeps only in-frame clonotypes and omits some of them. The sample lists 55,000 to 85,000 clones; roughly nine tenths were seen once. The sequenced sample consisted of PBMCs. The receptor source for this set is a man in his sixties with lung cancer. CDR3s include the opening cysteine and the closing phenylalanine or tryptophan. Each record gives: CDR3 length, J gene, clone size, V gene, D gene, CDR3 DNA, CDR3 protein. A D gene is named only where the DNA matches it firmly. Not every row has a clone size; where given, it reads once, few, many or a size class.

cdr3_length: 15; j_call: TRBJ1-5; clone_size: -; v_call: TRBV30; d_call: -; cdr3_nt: TGTGCCTGGAGTGGAAACGGTTATAGCAATCAGCCCCAGCATTTT; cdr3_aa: CAWSGNGYSNQPQHF
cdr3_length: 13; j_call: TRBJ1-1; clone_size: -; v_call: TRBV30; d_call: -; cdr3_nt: TGTGCCTCTGATCCGGGGGGAGGCACTGAAGCTTTCTTT; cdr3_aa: CASDPGGGTEAFF
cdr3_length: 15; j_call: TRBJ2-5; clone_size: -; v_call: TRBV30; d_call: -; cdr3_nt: TGTGCCTGGAGTGACCCAGGGGTAAGCCAAGAGACCCAGTACTTC; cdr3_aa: CAWSDPGVSQETQYF
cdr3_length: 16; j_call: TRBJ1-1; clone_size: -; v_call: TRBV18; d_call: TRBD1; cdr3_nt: TGTGCCAGCTCGCCCAGGGGGCCGGAGATGAACACTGAAGCTTTCTTT; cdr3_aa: CASSPRGPEMNTEAFF
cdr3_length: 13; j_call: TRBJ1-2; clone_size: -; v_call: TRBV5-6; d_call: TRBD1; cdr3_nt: TGTGCCAGCAGCCGAGGGACAGGGGATGGCTACACCTTC; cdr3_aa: CASSRGTGDGYTF
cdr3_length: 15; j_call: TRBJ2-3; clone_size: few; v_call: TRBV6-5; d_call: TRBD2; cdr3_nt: TGTGCCAGCAGTTTAGCGGGTTACCCCACAGATACGCAGTATTTT; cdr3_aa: CASSLAGYPTDTQYF
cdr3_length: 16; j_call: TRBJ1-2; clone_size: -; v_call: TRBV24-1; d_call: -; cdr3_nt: TGTGCCACCAGTGATTCCGGACAGCCTGGCAACTATGGCTACACCTTC; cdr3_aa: CATSDSGQPGNYGYTF
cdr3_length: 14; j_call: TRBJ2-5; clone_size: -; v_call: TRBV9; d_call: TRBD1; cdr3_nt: TGTGCCAGCAGCGTCTCCGGGACAGCTGAGACCCAGTACTTC; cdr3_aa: CASSVSGTAETQYF
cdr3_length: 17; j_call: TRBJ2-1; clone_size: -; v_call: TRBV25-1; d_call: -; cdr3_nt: TGTGCCAGCAGTGAATCCGGCTTAAGGGGGAATTTGAATGAGCAGTTCTTC; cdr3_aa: CASSESGLRGNLNEQFF
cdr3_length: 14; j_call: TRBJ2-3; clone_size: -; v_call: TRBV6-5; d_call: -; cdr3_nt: TGTGCCAGCAGTTACTCGGGGTACACAGATACGCAGTATTTT; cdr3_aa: CASSYSGYTDTQYF
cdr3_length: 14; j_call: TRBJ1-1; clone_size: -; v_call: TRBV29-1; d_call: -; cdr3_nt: TGCAGCGTTGAGGCGGGGGGAGGGAGCACTGAAGCTTTCTTT; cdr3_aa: CSVEAGGGSTEAFF
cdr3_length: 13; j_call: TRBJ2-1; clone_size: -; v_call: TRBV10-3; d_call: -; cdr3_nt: TGTGCCATCAGGGAAGGGGGCTACAATGAGCAGTTCTTC; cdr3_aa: CAIREGGYNEQFF
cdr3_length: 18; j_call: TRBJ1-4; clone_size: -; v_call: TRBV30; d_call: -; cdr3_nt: TGTGCCTGGAGTGTCGCCATAGTCACAGGGTACCCTAATGAAAAACTGTTTTTT; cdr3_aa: CAWSVAIVTGYPNEKLFF
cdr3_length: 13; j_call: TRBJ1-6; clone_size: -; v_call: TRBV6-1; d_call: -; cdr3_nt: TGTGCCAGCAGTGAAAAGATTTGGGATCACCTCCACTTT; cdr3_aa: CASSEKIWDHLHF
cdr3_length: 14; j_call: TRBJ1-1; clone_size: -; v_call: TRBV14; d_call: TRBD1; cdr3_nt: TGTGCCAGCAGCCCCCGGACAGGGATAGGCGAAGCTTTCTTT; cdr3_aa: CASSPRTGIGEAFF
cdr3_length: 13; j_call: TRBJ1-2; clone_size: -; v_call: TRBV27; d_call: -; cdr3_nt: TGTGCCAGCAGCCGTGACACGGCCTATGGCTACACCTTC; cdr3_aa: CASSRDTAYGYTF
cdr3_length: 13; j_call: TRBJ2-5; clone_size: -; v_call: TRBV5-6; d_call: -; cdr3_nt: TGTGCCAGCAGCTCCATCTCCGGAGAGACCCAGTACTTC; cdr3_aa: CASSSISGETQYF
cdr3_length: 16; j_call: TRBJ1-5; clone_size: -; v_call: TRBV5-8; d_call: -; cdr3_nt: TGTGCCAGCAGCTTACCTAAACTGGGGGTCGGCGGGGCCCAGCATTTT; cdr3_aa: CASSLPKLGVGGAQHF
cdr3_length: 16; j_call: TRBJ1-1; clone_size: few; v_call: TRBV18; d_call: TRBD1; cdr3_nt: TGTGCCAGCTCACCTGGACAGGGCCTAGTGAACACTGAAGCTTTCTTT; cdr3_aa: CASSPGQGLVNTEAFF
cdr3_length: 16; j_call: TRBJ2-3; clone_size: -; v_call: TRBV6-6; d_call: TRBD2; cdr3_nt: TGTGCCAGCAGAAGATTAGCGGGGGCCCGCACAGATACGCAGTATTTT; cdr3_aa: CASRRLAGARTDTQYF
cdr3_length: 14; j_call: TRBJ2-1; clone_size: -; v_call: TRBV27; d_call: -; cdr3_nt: TGTGCCAGCAGGGAGACGGGACTTGTGAATGAGCAGTTCTTC; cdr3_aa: CASRETGLVNEQFF
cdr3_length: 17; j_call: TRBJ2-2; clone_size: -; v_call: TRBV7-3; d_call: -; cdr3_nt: TGTGCCAGCAGCTTATACCCAGCAGGCACGAACACCGGGGAGCTGTTTTTT; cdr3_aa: CASSLYPAGTNTGELFF
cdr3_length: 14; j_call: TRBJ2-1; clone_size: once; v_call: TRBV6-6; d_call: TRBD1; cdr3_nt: TGTGCCAGCAGTTATAACAGGGGGCTGAATGAGCAGTTCTTC; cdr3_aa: CASSYNRGLNEQFF
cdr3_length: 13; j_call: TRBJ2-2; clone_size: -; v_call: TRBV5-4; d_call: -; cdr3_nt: TGTGCCAGCAGTTTGGGGGGGGGCCCGGAGTTGTTTTTT; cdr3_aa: CASSLGGGPELFF
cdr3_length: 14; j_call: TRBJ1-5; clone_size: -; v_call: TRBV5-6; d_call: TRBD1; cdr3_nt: TGTGCCAGCAGCCGACAGGGATCCAATCAGCCCCAGCATTTT; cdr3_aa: CASSRQGSNQPQHF
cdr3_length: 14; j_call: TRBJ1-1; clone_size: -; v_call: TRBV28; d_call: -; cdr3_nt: TGTGCCAGCACCTCAGGGACGGTGAACACTGAAGCTTTCTTT; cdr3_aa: CASTSGTVNTEAFF
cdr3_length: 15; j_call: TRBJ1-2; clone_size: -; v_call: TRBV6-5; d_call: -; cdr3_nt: TGTGCCAGCAGGCGTCGGGATCGGACTAACTATGGCTACACCTTC; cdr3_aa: CASRRRDRTNYGYTF
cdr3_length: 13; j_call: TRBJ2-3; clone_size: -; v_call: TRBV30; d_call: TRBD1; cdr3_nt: TGTGCCTCCCCGGGACAGGCGGCAGATACGCAGTATTTT; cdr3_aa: CASPGQAADTQYF
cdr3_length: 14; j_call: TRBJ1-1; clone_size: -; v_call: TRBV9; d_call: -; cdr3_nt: TGTGCCAGCAGCGGAGGACGGCCGTACACTGAAGCTTTCTTT; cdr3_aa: CASSGGRPYTEAFF